What follows are 27 T cell receptor beta chains derived from one specimen sequenced in a study of CXCR3-negative and CXCR3-positive naive CD8 T cells. UMI labels and 5' RACE were used to prepare the TRB cDNA libraries. Each CDR3 protein gets one entry in TCRdb, which reprocessed the 5' RACE reads and gives no DNA. This sample's clone table lists 65,000 to 75,000 distinct CDR3 sequences. Sequences were obtained from naive CXCR3- CD8+ T cells from blood. Subset reported: CD45RO-CCR7+CD27+CD95- naive CD8+ T cells lacking CXCR3 (TNR3-). These receptors all come from a human donor in good health. Some clones in this sample may be carry-over from other donors' samples.

The genes are TRBV29-1 and TRBJ2-7; with no DNA, the TCRdb D assignment of TRBD2 cannot be verified. The CDR3 sequence is 13 residues long. Germline V gene sequence: CDR1 SQVTM, CDR2 ANQGSEA. The chain's CDR3 is CSVEGLDEYEQYF.

V is TRBV25-1 and J is TRBJ1-1; without DNA, the TCRdb call of TRBD1 cannot be checked. Germline CDR1 is MGHDK and CDR2 is SYGVNS. The CDR3 runs to 14 residues. This chain's CDR3 is CASSENRGRTEAFF.

The rearrangement joins TRBV5-5 to TRBJ2-1; absent DNA, TCRdb's TRBD1 call cannot be checked. Germline assignment: CDR1 SGHKS and CDR2 YYEKEE (reference sequence). The CDR3 length is 15 residues. The CDR3 region is CASIAGPGFKGEQFF.

The CDR3 is CASSPWGFETQYF. The rearrangement joins TRBV9 to TRBJ2-5; without DNA, the TCRdb call of TRBD1 cannot be checked. CDR1 and CDR2 from the germline V gene are SGDLS and YYNGEE. This CDR3 spans 13 amino acids.

This chain joins TRBV27 and TRBJ2-1; no DNA is available, so the TRBD2 call from TCRdb remains unchecked. The CDR3 consists of 18 residues. Germline values: CDR1 MNHEY, CDR2 SMNVEV (reference sequence). CDR3 region: CASSLGTSGRVSYNEQFF.

The chain is built from TRBV5-1 and TRBJ1-1; no DNA is available, so the TRBD1 call from TCRdb remains unchecked. This CDR3 is built from 14 residues. Germline CDR1 and CDR2: SGHRS and YFSETQ. The CDR3 loop is CASSFGQGDTEAFF.

The chain recombines TRBV2 with TRBJ2-7; absent DNA, TCRdb's TRBD1 call cannot be checked. The CDR3 consists of 13 residues. Germline CDR1 SNHLY, CDR2 FYNNEI. Here the CDR3 reads CASSVAGGGEQYF.

The rearrangement uses TRBV5-5 and TRBJ2-3. Germline V gene sequence: CDR1 SGHKS, CDR2 YYEKEE (reference sequence). The CDR3 loop spans 16 amino acids. CDR3 in amino acids: CASSFKVDGSTDTQYF.

The chain employs TRBV29-1 and TRBJ2-7; TCRdb's assignment of TRBD2 cannot be checked, as there is no DNA. This CDR3 has 12 residues. Germline-derived CDR1 and CDR2 are SQVTM and ANQGSEA. The chain's CDR3 is CSVDGGAYEQYF.

The chain employs TRBV20-1 and TRBJ2-1; with no DNA, the TCRdb D assignment of TRBD2 cannot be verified. The CDR3 totals 16 residues. Germline V lookup: CDR1 DFQATT, CDR2 SNEGSKA (reference sequence). The CDR3 sequence is CSARDRYSGVYNEQFF.

The genes are TRBV4-3 and TRBJ2-3. This CDR3 region has 14 residues. The V gene's germline CDR1 is LGHNA and CDR2 YSLEER. CDR3 region: CASSPKTSADTQYF.

The chain has TRBV19 and TRBJ2-7; the TCRdb D gene call, TRBD1, has no DNA to confirm it. This CDR3 contains 14 residues. CDR1 and CDR2 (germline): LNHDA, SQIVND (reference sequence). This CDR3 reads CASSMGGGFQEQYF.

The chain has TRBV29-1 and TRBJ2-2; lacking DNA, the TRBD2 call made by TCRdb goes unchecked. Germline values: CDR1 SQVTM, CDR2 ANQGSEA. The CDR3 has 19 residues. This CDR3 is CSVGARDNGLAGDTGELFF.

The chain is built from TRBV7-9 and TRBJ2-1. Germline values: CDR1 SEHNR, CDR2 FQNEAQ (reference sequence). The CDR3 is made up of 16 amino acids. The CDR3: CASSLAFGLDYNEQFF.

The CDR3 sequence: CASSPAGTSGGETQYF. The rearrangement uses TRBV13 and TRBJ2-5; TCRdb selects TRBD2, and the lack of DNA leaves this call unchecked. From germline, CDR1 is PRHDT and CDR2 FYEKMQ (reference sequence). The CDR3 runs 16 residues.

The chain uses TRBV28 and TRBJ2-5; no DNA is available, so the TRBD1 call from TCRdb remains unchecked. Germline V lookup: CDR1 MDHEN, CDR2 SYDVKM. The CDR3 sequence is 15 residues long. CDR3 loop: CASSLGPTRGETQYF.

The chain carries TRBV20-1 and TRBJ2-7; TCRdb calls TRBD2, which cannot be checked without DNA. The CDR3 covers 15 residues. Germline lookup yields CDR1 DFQATT and CDR2 SNEGSKA (reference sequence). CDR3 amino acids: CSARDLPSGNYEQYF.

The chain joins TRBV10-3 to TRBJ2-7; the D gene TCRdb calls, TRBD1, cannot be checked with no DNA. The CDR3 totals 14 residues. Looked up from germline, CDR1 is ENHRY and CDR2 is SYGVKD. The chain's CDR3 is CAISESDTGFEQYF.

This chain links TRBV15 with TRBJ2-3; there is no DNA to check the TCRdb D call of TRBD2. This CDR3 spans 16 amino acids. Germline values: CDR1 LNHNV, CDR2 YYDKDF (reference sequence). The CDR3: CATSRGLAANTDTQYF.

The CDR3 spells CASRHPTATSNEQFF. The J gene is TRBJ2-1, the V gene TRBV7-9; TCRdb gives TRBD1 as the D gene, but with no DNA this cannot be confirmed. The CDR3 length is 15 residues. The germline CDR1 and CDR2 sequences are SEHNR and FQNEAQ (reference sequence).

The rearrangement uses TRBV7-9 and TRBJ2-1; TCRdb gives TRBD2 as the D gene, but with no DNA this cannot be confirmed. Germline V CDR1 and CDR2: SEHNR, FQNEAQ (reference sequence). The CDR3 is 17 amino acids. The CDR3 region is CASSSTTGHLNNNEQFF.

The CDR3 here is CSVELYTYNEQFF. The V gene is TRBV29-1, the J gene TRBJ2-1. CDR1 is SQVTM, CDR2 ANQGSEA, per germline. This CDR3 is 13 amino acids long.

The chain uses TRBV28 and TRBJ2-5. This CDR3 has 14 residues. CDR1 MDHEN and CDR2 SYDVKM come from the germline V gene. CDR3 loop: CASSTGRIQETQYF.

The chain combines TRBV29-1 with TRBJ1-1; TCRdb outputs TRBD1, but without DNA this stays unchecked. The germline CDR1 and CDR2 sequences are SQVTM and ANQGSEA. The length of the CDR3 is 14 residues. CDR3 amino acids: CSVEMIGGGTEAFF.

The chain recombines TRBV4-3 with TRBJ2-2. The CDR3 is made up of 15 amino acids. Germline CDR1 and CDR2: LGHNA and YSLEER. CDR3 amino acids: CASSHKSRTTGELFF.

V is TRBV28 and J is TRBJ2-2. The CDR3 contains 13 residues. Germline assignment: CDR1 MDHEN and CDR2 SYDVKM. CDR3 sequence: CASSLMVAGELFF.

The chain is built from TRBV12-3 or TRBV12-4 and TRBJ2-3; TCRdb gives TRBD2 as the D gene, but with no DNA this cannot be confirmed. CDR3 size: 15 residues. The CDR3 spells CASSSHSGTSISQYF.